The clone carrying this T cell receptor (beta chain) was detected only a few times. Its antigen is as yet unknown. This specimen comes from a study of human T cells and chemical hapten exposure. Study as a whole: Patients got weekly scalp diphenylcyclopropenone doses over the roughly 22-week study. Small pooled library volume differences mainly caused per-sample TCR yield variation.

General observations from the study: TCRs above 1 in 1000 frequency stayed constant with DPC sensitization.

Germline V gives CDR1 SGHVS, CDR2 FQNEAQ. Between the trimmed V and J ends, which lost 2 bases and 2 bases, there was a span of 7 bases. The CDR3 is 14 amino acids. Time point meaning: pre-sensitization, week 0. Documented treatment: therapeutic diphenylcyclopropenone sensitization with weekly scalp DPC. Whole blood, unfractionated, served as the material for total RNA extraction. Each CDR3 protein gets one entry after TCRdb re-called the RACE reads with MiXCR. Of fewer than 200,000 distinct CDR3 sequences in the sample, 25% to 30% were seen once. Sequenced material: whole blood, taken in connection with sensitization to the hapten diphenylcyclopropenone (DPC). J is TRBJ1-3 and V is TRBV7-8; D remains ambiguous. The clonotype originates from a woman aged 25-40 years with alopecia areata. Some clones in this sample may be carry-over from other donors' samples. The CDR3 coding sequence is TGTGCCAGCAGCTTACTCTCTGCTGGAAACACCATATATTTT. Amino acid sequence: CASSLLSAGNTIYF.